The 8 T cell receptor beta chains in this list originate from one sample, sequenced in a study of cytomegalovirus exposure and HLA in healthy donors. PCR amplification relied on 60 Vbeta primers (plus 13 Jbeta primers). Data came from immunoSEQ multiplex PCR; TCRdb stores just in-frame clones and leaves some out. The table has 100,000 to 150,000 clones, around 80% seen once; the top ten hold 1.2%. Sequencing was carried out using PBMCs. These receptors all stem from a female donor in good health and CMV-seronegative.

The rearrangement joins TRBV5-1 to TRBJ2-5; D remains unclear. The germline V gene encodes CDR1 SGHRS and CDR2 YFSETQ. Trimming stripped 0 bases from V and 0 bases from J, with 6 bases between. The CDR3 extends over 14 amino acids. This CDR3 is CASSLVRHQETQYF. CDR3 bases: TGCGCCAGCAGCTTGGTGCGGCACCAAGAGACCCAGTACTTC.

CDR3 nucleotide sequence: TGTGCCAGCAGCGCGGGGGGAGGGCTCTCTGGGGCCAACGTCCTGACTTTC. Its protein is CASSAGGGLSGANVLTF. The chain recombines TRBV9 with TRBJ2-6; 7 bases match TRBD2. V dropped 3 bases and J dropped 0; count of bases not matched to a gene: 6. This CDR3 has 17 residues. Germline CDR1 reads SGDLS; CDR2 reads YYNGEE.

This clone came up once. The chain recombines TRBV6-4 with TRBJ2-1, with TRBD2 identical over 7 bases. The CDR3 length is 14 residues. CDR1 is MRHNA and CDR2 is SNTAGT in the germline V gene. V was pared by 2 bases and J by 8 bases, with 6 bases of the junction left unmatched. CDR3 sequence reads: CASSDGAGRDEQFF. For the CDR3, the DNA is TGTGCCAGCAGTGACGGAGCGGGGAGGGATGAGCAGTTCTTC.

The chain carries TRBV20-1 and TRBJ2-1, with D perhaps TRBD2 (5 bases). Germline CDR1 is DFQATT and CDR2 is SNEGSKA (reference sequence). The CDR3 is 11 residues long. CDR3 DNA sequence: TGCAGGGCAAGTCGGAGGTATGAGCAGTTCTTC. It yields the protein CRASRRYEQFF.

The gene calls are TRBV25-1 and TRBJ2-1, with TRBD2 matching over 10 bases. CDR3 length: 14 residues. The V segment lost 4 bases and the J segment 10 bases; nucleotides outside the gene matches: 7. Germline V gives CDR1 MGHDK, CDR2 SYGVNS. In DNA, the CDR3 is TGTGCCAGCAGTGTATTAGCGGGAGGCAACGAGCAGTTCTTC. Protein sequence: CASSVLAGGNEQFF.

The genes are TRBV7-8 and TRBJ2-1; 7 nucleotides line up with TRBD2. This CDR3 is built from 18 residues. Trimming cost V 5 bases and J 4 bases; bases outside gene matches: 17. CDR1 SGHVS and CDR2 FQNEAQ come from the germline V gene. The CDR3 here is CASSNRGFGGRTYNEQFF. In nucleotides, the CDR3 is TGTGCCAGCAGCAATAGGGGATTTGGCGGGAGAACGTACAATGAGCAGTTCTTC.

The chain joins TRBV5-1 to TRBJ1-2, with D tentatively TRBD1 (5 bases). Looked up from germline, CDR1 is SGHRS and CDR2 is YFSETQ. Between the trimmed V and J ends, which lost 0 bases and 0 bases, there was a span of 15 bases. The CDR3 runs 17 residues. CDR3 nucleotide sequence: TGCGCCAGCAGCTTGGGTGTCGGGACTTACGCTAACTATGGCTACACCTTC. Amino acid sequence: CASSLGVGTYANYGYTF.

This chain links TRBV11-3 with TRBJ2-2; D is ambiguous. The CDR3 is 17 amino acids. Per germline, CDR1 SGHNT and CDR2 YENEEA. Trimming cost V 5 bases and J 5 bases, with 21 bases left between them. This CDR3 reads CASSPPWATHGTGELFF. CDR3 in DNA: TGTGCCAGCAGCCCCCCCTGGGCCACTCATGGGACCGGGGAGCTGTTTTTT.